This TCR beta chain was recorded in a study of T cell repertoires in cytomegalovirus infection. For the study at large: Matching HLA type and CMV infection were both indicated by public TCR beta signatures.

Via MiXCR, TCRdb re-called the reads, giving one row per CDR3 protein. This sample has some 250,000 distinct CDR3 sequences, with roughly 9% found just once. Study conclusions and caveats: Ex vivo, HLA-C-restricted CMV-specific TCR beta clonotypes prevailed over the rest of the response.

The sample holds a few counts of this clonotype. Its antigen is currently unknown. Germline V lookup: CDR1 SGHAT, CDR2 FQNNGV. The CDR3 contains 16 residues. The ends lost 5 bases at V and 5 bases at J; junction bases unmatched: 6. Sequencing input: PBMCs. This chain links TRBV11-2 with TRBJ2-3; 14 bases agree with TRBD2. This receptor was obtained from a human donor in good health (CMV status not recorded). Some clones in this sample may be carry-over from other donors' samples. CDR3 coding DNA: TGTGCCAGCAGCCCCCGACTAGCGGGGGGGGGAGATACGCAGTATTTT. It specifies CASSPRLAGGGDTQYF. Full variable domain (outside the CDR3, taken from reference TRBV11-2 and TRBJ2-3): EAGVAQSPRYKIIEKRQSVAFWCNPISGHATLYWYQQILGQGPKLLIQFQNNGVVDDSQLPKDRFSAERLKGVDSTLKIQPAKLEDSAVYLCASSPRLAGGGDTQYFGPGTRLTVL.